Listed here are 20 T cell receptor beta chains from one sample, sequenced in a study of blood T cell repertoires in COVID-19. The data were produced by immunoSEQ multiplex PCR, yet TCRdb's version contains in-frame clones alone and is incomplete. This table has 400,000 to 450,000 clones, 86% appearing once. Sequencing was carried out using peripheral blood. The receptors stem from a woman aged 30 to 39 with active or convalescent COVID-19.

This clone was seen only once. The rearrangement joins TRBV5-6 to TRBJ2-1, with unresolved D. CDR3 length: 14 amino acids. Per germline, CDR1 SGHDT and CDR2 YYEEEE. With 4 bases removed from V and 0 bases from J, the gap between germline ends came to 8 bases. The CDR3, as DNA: TGTGCCAGCAGCGCCTACAGCTCCTACAATGAGCAGTTCTTC. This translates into CASSAYSSYNEQFF.

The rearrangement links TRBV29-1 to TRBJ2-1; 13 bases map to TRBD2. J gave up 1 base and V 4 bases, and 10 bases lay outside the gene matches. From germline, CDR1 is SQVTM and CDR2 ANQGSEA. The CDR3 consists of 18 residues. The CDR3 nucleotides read TGCAGCGTTGTCCCTCGAGGGACTAGCGGGATTTCCTACAATGAGCAGTTCTTC. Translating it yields CSVVPRGTSGISYNEQFF.

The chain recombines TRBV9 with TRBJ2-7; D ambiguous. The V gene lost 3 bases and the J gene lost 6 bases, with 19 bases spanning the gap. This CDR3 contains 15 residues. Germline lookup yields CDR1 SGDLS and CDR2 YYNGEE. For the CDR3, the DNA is TGTGCCAGCAGCGCTAAGTGGGCCCCCCCCCGCGAGCAGTACTTC. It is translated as CASSAKWAPPREQYF. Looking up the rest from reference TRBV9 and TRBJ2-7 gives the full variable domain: DSGVTQTPKHLITATGQRVTLRCSPRSGDLSVYWYQQSLDQGLQFLIQYYNGEERAKGNILERFSAQQFPDLHSELNLSSLELGDSALYFCASSAKWAPPREQYFGPGTRLTVT.

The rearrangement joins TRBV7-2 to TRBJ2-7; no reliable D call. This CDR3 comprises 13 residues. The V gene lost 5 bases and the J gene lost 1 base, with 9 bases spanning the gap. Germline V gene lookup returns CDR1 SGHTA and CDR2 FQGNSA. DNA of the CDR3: TGTGCCAGCAGCCCTCAGAGGTCCTACGAGCAGTACTTC. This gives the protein CASSPQRSYEQYF.

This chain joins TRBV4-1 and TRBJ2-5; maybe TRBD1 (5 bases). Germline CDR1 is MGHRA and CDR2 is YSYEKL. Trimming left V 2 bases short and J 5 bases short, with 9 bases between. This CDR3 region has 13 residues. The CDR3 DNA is TGCGCCAGCAGCCAACAGGGAACTGAGACCCAGTACTTC. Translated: CASSQQGTETQYF.

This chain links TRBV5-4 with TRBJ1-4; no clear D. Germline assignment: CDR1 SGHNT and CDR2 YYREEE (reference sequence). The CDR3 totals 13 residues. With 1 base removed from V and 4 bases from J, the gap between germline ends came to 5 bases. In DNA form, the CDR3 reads TGTGCCAGCAGCTTGACGGTTAATGAAAAACTGTTTTTT. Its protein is CASSLTVNEKLFF.

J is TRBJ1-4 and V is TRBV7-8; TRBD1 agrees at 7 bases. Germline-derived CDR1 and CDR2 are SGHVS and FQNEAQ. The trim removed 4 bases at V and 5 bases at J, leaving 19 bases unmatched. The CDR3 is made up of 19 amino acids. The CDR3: CASSSDRREIGYGNEKLFF. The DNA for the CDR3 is TGTGCCAGCAGCTCGGACAGGCGGGAAATTGGTTACGGAAATGAAAAACTGTTTTTT.

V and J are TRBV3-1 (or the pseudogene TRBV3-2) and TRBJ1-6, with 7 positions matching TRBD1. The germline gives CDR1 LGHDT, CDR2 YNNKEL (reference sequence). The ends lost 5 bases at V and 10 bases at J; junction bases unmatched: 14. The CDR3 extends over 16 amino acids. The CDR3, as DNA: TGTGCCAGCAGCTTTGAACCCGGGACAGCCCAGTCACCCCTCCACTTT. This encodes CASSFEPGTAQSPLHF.

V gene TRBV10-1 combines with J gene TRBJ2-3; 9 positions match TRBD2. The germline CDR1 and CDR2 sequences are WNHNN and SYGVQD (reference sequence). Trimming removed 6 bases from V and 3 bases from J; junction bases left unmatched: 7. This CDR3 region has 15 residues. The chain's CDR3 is CASSGAGGRTDTQYF. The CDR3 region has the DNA TGCGCCAGCAGCGGGGCGGGAGGGCGAACAGATACGCAGTATTTT.

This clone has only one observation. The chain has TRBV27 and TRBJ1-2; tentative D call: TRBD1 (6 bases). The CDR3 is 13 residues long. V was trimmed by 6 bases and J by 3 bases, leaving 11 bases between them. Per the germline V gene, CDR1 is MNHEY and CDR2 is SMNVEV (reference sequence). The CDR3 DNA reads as TGTGCCAGCAGGAGAAGGACAGACTATGGCTACACCTTC. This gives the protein CASRRRTDYGYTF.

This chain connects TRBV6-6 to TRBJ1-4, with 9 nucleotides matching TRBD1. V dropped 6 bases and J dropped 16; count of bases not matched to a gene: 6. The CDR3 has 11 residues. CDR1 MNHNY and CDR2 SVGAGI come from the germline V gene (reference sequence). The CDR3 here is CASSRGQGRFF. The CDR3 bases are TGTGCCAGCAGCCGAGGACAGGGGCGGTTTTTT.

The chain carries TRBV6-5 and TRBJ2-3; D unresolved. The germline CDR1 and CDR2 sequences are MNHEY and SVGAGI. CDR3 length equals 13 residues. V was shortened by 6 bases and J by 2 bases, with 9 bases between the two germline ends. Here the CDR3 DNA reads TGTGCCAGCAGATCTCTCCTCACAGATACGCAGTATTTT. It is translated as CASRSLLTDTQYF.

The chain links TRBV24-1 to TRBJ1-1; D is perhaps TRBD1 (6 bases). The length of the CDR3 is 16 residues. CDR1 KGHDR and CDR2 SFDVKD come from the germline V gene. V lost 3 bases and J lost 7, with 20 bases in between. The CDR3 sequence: CATSDIPEGGVGEAFF. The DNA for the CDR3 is TGTGCCACCAGTGATATTCCGGAGGGGGGGGTTGGTGAAGCTTTCTTT.

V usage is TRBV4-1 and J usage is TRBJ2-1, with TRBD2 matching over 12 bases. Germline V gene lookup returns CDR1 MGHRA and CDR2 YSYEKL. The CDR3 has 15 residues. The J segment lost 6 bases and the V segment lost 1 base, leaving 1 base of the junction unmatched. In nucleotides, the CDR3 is TGCGCCAGCAGCCAAGGGACTAGCGGGGCCAATGAGCAGTTCTTC. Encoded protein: CASSQGTSGANEQFF.

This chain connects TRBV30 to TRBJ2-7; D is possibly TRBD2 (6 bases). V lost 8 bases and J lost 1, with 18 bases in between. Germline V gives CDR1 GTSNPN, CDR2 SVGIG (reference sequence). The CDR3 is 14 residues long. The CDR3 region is CARGTGGKSYEQYF. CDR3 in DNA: TGTGCCAGGGGAACAGGCGGGAAGTCCTACGAGCAGTACTTC.

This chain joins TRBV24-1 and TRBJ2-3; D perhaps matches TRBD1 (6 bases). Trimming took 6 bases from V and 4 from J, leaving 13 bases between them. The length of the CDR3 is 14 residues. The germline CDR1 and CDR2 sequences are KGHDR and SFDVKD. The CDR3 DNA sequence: TGTGCCACCAGTCAAAGAGGGGGTTCAGATACGCAGTATTTT. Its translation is CATSQRGGSDTQYF.

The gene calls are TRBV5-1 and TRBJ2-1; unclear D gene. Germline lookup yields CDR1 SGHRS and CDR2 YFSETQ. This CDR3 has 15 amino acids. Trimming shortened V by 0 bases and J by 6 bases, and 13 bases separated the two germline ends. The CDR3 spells CASSLGTLAPNEQFF. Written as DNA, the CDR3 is TGCGCCAGCAGCTTGGGCACTCTCGCCCCCAATGAGCAGTTCTTC.

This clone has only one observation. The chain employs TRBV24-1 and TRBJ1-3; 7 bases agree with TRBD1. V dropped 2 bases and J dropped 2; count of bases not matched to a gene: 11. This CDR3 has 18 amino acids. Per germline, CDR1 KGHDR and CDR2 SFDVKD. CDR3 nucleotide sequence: TGTGCCACCAGTGATTCTGACAGGGACAAAGTTACTGGAAACACCATATATTTT. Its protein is CATSDSDRDKVTGNTIYF.

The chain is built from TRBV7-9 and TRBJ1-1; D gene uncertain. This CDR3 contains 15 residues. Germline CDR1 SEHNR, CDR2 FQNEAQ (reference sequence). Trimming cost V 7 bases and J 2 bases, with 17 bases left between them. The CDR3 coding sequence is TGTGCCAGCACCCTAGGAGAACCGATTAACACTGAAGCTTTCTTT. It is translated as CASTLGEPINTEAFF.

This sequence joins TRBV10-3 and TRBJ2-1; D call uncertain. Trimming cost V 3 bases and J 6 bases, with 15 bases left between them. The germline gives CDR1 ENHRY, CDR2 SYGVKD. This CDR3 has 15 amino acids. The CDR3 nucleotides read TGTGCCATCAGTGAAGCCCTAGGTGTGGGCAATGAGCAGTTCTTC. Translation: CAISEALGVGNEQFF.